This TCR beta chain was identified during a study of shared clonotypes between healthy human individuals. Study as a whole: Used for every donor were three CD4 naive, three CD4 memory, two CD8 naive and one CD8 memory plate. The study, taken as a whole, reports: Inspection by rarefaction showed sorted-subset sequencing to be incomplete despite large depth.

This clone was seen only once. Its specificity is not known. The repertoire was sequenced with immunoSEQ multiplex PCR; TCRdb's copy has only in-frame clones and lacks some. The sample carries roughly 600,000 clones, more than 95% recorded once. Naive-designated CD8 cells lacked CD45RO, were positively enriched for CCR7, and omitted terminally differentiated effector memory CD45RA+ cells. V was clipped by 2 bases and J by 0 bases, with 14 bases between them. CDR1 is MNHEY, CDR2 SMNVEV, per germline (reference sequence). CDR3 length equals 16 residues. This chain joins TRBV27 and TRBJ2-7, with TRBD1 as a possible D gene (6 bases). Sequenced material: naive CD8+ T cells sorted from blood. This clonotype originated in a man younger than 45 in good health. CDR3 nucleotides: TGTGCCAGCAGTTTACTTGGGGGCAGTGGCTCCTACGAGCAGTACTTC. It yields the protein CASSLLGGSGSYEQYF.